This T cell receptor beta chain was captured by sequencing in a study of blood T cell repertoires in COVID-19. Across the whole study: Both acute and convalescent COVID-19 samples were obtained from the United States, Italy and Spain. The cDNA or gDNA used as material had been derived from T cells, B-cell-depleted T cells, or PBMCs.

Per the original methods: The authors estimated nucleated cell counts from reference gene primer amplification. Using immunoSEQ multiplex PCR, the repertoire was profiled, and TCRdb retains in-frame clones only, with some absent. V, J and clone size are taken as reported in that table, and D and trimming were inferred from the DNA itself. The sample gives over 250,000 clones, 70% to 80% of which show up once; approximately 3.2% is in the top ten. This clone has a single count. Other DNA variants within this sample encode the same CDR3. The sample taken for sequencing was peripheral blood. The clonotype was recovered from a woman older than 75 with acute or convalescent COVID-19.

The CDR3 nucleotides are TGTGCCAGCAGCTTAGCCGGGGCAGATACGCAGTATTTT. Its translation: CASSLAGADTQYF. This chain joins TRBV7-9 and TRBJ2-3, with D tentatively TRBD2 (5 bases). Trimming pared 0 bases from V and 4 bases from J, leaving 5 bases between. Germline V gives CDR1 SEHNR, CDR2 FQNEAQ (reference sequence). This CDR3 is 13 amino acids long. Variable domain in full (rest from reference TRBV7-9 and TRBJ2-3): DTGVSQNPRHKITKRGQNVTFRCDPISEHNRLYWYRQTLGQGPEFLTYFQNEAQLEKSRLLSDRFSAERPKGSFSTLEIQRTEQGDSAMYLCASSLAGADTQYFGPGTRLTVL.